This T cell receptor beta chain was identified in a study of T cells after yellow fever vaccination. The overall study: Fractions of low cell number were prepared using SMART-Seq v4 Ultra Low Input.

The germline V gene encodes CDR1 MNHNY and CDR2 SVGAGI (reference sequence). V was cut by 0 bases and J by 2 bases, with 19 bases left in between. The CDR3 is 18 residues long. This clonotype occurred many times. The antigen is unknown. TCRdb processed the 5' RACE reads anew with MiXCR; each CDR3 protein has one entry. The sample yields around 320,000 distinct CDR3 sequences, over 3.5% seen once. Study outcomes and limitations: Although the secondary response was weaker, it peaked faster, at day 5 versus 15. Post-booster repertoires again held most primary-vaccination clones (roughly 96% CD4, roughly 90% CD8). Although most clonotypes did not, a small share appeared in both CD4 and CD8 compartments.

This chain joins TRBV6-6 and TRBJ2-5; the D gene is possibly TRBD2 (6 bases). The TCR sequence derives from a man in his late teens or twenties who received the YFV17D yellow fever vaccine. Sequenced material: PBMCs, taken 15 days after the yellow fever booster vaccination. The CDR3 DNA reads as TGTGCCAGCAGTTACTCGAAGGCTCGGTTAGCGGAACAAGAGACCCAGTACTTC. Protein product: CASSYSKARLAEQETQYF.